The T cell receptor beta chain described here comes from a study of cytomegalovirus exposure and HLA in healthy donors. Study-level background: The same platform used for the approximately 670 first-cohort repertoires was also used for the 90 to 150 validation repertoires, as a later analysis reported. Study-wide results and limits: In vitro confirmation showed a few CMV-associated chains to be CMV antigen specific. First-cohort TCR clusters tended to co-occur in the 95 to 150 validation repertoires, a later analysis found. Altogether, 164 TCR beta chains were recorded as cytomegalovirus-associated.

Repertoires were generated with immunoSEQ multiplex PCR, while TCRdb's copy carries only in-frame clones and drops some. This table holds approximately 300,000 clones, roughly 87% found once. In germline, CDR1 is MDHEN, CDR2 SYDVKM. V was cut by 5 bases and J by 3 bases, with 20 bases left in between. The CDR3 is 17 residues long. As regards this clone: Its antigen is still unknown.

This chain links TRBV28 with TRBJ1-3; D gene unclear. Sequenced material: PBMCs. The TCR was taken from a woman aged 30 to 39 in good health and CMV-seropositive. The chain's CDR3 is CASSPAEGLRSGNTIYF. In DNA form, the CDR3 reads TGTGCCAGCAGTCCCGCGGAGGGCCTTAGGAGTGGAAACACCATATATTTT. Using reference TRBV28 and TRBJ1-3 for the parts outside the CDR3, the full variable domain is DVKVTQSSRYLVKRTGEKVFLECVQDMDHENMFWYRQDPGLGLRLIYFSYDVKMKEKGDIPEGYSVSREKKERFSLILESASTNQTSMYLCASSPAEGLRSGNTIYFGEGSWLTVV.